The source of this TCR beta chain is a study of T cell changes during pregnancy in multiple sclerosis. Only in-frame clones appear in the TCRdb table, and some are missing; sequencing was by immunoSEQ multiplex PCR. The sample has 55,000 to 65,000 clones, 94% seen once; the top ten hold 3.5%. The sequences come from CD8+ T cells from peripheral blood mononuclear cells, collected in the third trimester of pregnancy. This clonotype was sampled from a female donor with multiple sclerosis, enrolled in a pregnancy study.

The CDR3 sequence: CASSPFIGAQSTDTQYF. DNA for the CDR3: TGTGCCAGCAGCCCTTTTATTGGAGCGCAGAGCACAGATACGCAGTATTTT. The chain has TRBV7-6 and TRBJ2-3, with unresolved D. CDR3 length: 17 amino acids. The germline V gene encodes CDR1 SGHVS and CDR2 FNYEAQ. V shed 5 bases and J shed 0 bases, with 18 bases lying between them.